This TCR beta chain was found in a study of immune heterogeneity within non-small cell lung tumors. Study details: A handful of squamous cell carcinomas, around ten non-squamous carcinomas and 1 not otherwise specified made up the tumors.

V was pared by 7 bases and J by 2 bases, with 7 bases of the junction left unmatched. The CDR3 is made up of 14 amino acids. Germline CDR1 LNHDA, CDR2 SQIVND (reference sequence). This clonotype rates as medium-sized. TCR beta CDR3 was amplified by multiplex PCR, first round roughly 10 cycles, 32 V and 13 J primers. TCRdb redid the calling of the multiplex PCR reads with MiXCR, one entry per CDR3 protein. The table shows about 3,600 distinct CDR3 sequences, with approximately 25% occurring only once. Template came from bulk tumor genomic DNA, at 600 ng per sample. Biopsies, several per primary tumor and spaced far apart, were collected during surgery. Enrolled individuals presented with untreated, newly diagnosed non-small cell lung cancer and received curative surgery.

The sequence came from a man aged 60-69 years with non-small cell lung cancer. Sequencing was carried out using lung tumor tissue. The V and J genes are TRBV19 and TRBJ1-2, with TRBD1 matching over 7 bases. This CDR3 reads CASKLTGQNYGYTF. CDR3 sequence (DNA): TGTGCCAGTAAGCTGACAGGGCAAAACTATGGCTACACCTTC.